This T cell receptor (beta chain) was sequenced for a study of cytomegalovirus exposure and HLA in healthy donors. Study at large: Among roughly 180 million T cells, an earlier analysis found about 110 million unique TCR beta sequences.

The germline V gene has CDR1 PRHDT and CDR2 FYEKMQ (reference sequence). V shed 5 bases and J 6 bases; nucleotides not matched to a gene: 4. The CDR3 totals 12 residues. Study results and limitations: A cluster of highly shared sequence variants was likely a sequencing artifact. Earlier results showed most TCR beta V segments being productive about 87% or about 30% of the time. Later analysis demonstrated an association between a missense DCLRE1C variant and TCR beta V- and J-gene trimming.

With 60 Vbeta and 13 Jbeta primers, the PCR was carried out. Produced via immunoSEQ multiplex PCR; TCRdb's table is partial and in-frame only. In the table there are more than 95,000 clones, roughly 78% of which are singletons. This clone has just one count. The antigen is unknown. The specimen sequenced was PBMCs. The V and J genes are TRBV13 and TRBJ2-7; 7 bases agree with TRBD1. The TCR was taken from a woman aged 35 to 49 in good health and CMV-seronegative. The CDR3 reads CASSVRQGEQYF. DNA for the CDR3: TGTGCCAGCAGCGTCAGACAGGGCGAGCAGTACTTC.